Listed here is a single T cell receptor (beta chain). The sample comes from a study of T cells after yellow fever vaccination. CDR1 is SQVTM, CDR2 ANQGSEA, per germline. This CDR3 has 14 residues. Unmatched junction bases numbered 5, after V lost 4 bases and J lost 0 bases. TCRdb ran MiXCR on the 5' RACE reads and lists one entry per CDR3 protein. The sample carries under 100,000 distinct CDR3 sequences, approximately 6.3% recorded once. V and J are TRBV29-1 and TRBJ1-1, with TRBD1 matching 7 bases. The sequence came from a man between 18 and 35 years old who received the YFV17D yellow fever vaccine. The source material was CD8+ T cells sorted from PBMCs, sampled 10 days after the yellow fever booster vaccination. CDR3 protein: CSVVGGRVNTEAFF. The CDR3 bases are TGCAGCGTTGTAGGGGGCAGGGTGAACACTGAAGCTTTCTTT.